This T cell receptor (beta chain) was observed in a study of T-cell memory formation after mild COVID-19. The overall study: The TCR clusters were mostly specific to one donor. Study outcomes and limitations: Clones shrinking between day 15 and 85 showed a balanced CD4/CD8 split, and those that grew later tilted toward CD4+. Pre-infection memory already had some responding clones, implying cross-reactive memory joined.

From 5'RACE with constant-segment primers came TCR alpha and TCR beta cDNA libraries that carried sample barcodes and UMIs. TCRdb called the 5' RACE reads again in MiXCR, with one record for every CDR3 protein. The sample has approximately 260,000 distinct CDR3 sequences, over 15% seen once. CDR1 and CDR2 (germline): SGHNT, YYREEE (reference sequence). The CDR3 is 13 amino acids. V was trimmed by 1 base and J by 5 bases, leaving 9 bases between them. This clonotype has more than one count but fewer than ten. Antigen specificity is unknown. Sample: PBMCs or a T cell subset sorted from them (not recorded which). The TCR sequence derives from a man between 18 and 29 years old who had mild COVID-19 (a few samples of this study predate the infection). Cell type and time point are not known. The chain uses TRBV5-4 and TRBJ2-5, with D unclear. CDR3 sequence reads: CASSLRVDETQYF. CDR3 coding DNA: TGTGCCAGCAGCTTGAGGGTCGACGAGACCCAGTACTTC.